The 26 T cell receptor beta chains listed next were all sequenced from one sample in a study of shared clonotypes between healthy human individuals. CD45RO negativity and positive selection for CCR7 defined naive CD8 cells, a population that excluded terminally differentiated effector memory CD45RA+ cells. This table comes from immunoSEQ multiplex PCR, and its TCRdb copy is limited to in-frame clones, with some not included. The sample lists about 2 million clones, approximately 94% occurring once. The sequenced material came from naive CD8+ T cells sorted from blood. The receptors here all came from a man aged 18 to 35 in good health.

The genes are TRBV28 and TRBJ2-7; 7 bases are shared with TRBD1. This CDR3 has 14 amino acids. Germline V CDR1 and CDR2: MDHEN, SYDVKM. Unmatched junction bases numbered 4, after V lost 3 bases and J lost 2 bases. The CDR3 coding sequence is TGTGCCAGCAGTTTCTATGGACAGGCCTACGAGCAGTACTTC. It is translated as CASSFYGQAYEQYF.

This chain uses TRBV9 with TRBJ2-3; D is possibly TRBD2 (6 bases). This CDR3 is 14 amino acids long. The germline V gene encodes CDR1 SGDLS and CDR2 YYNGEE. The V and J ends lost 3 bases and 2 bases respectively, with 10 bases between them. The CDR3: CASSATGDTDTQYF. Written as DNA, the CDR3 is TGTGCCAGCAGCGCCACGGGAGACACAGATACGCAGTATTTT.

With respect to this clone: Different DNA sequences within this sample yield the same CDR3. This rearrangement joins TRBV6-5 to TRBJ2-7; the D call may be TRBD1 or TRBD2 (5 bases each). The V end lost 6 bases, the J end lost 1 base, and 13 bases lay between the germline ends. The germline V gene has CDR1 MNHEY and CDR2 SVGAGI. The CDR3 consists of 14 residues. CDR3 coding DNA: TGTGCCAGCAGCTACCGGGGCCAGTCCTACGAGCAGTACTTC. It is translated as CASSYRGQSYEQYF.

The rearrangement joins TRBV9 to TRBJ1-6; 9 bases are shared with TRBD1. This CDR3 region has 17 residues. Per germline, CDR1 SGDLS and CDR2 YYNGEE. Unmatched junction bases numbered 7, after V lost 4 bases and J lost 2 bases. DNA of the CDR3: TGTGCCAGCAGCCCTCGGGACAGGGTGACCTATAATTCACCCCTCCACTTT. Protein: CASSPRDRVTYNSPLHF.

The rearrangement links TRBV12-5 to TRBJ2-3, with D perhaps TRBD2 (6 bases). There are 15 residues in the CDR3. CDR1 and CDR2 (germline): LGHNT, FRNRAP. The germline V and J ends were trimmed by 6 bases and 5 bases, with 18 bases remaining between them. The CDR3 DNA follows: TGTGCTAGTGGAGGGCTGGGGACTCGGCGAGATACGCAGTATTTT. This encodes CASGGLGTRRDTQYF.

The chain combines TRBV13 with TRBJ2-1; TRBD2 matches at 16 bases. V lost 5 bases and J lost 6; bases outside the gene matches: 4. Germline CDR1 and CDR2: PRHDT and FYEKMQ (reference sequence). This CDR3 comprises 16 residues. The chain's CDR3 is CASSEGTSGRGNEQFF. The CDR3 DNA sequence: TGTGCCAGCAGCGAAGGGACTAGCGGGAGGGGCAATGAGCAGTTCTTC.

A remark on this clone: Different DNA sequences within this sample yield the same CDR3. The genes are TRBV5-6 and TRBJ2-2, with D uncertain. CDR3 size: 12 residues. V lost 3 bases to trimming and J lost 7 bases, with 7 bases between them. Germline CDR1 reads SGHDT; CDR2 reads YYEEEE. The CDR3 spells CASSSLIGELFF. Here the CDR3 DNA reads TGTGCCAGCAGCTCTCTCATCGGGGAGCTGTTTTTT. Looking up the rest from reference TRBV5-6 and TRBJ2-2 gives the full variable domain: DAGVTQSPTHLIKTRGQQVTLRCSPKSGHDTVSWYQQALGQGPQFIFQYYEEEERQRGNFPDRFSGHQFPNYSSELNVNALLLGDSALYLCASSSLIGELFFGEGSRLTVL.

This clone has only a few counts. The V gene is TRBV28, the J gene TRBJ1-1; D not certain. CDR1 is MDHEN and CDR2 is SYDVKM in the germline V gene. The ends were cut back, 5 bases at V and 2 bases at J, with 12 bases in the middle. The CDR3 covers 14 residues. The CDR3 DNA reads TGTGCCAGCAGTCCCCGCTGGTCCAACACTGAAGCTTTCTTT. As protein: CASSPRWSNTEAFF.

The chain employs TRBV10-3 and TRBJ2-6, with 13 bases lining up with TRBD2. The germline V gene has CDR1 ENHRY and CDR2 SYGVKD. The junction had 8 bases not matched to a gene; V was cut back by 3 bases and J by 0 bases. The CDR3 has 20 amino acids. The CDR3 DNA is TGTGCCATCAGTGATGGAGGACTAGCGGGAGTTTCCTCTGGGGCCAACGTCCTGACTTTC. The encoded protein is CAISDGGLAGVSSGANVLTF.

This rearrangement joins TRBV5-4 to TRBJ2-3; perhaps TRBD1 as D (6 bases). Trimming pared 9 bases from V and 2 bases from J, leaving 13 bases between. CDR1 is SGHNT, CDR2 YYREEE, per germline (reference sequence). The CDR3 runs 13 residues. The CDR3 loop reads CANRNRDTDTQYF. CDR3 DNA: TGTGCCAACCGGAACAGGGACACAGATACGCAGTATTTT. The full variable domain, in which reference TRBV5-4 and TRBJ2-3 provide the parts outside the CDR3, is ETGVTQSPTHLIKTRGQQVTLRCSSQSGHNTVSWYQQALGQGPQFIFQYYREEENGRGNFPPRFSGLQFPNYSSELNVNALELDDSALYLCANRNRDTDTQYFGPGTRLTVL.

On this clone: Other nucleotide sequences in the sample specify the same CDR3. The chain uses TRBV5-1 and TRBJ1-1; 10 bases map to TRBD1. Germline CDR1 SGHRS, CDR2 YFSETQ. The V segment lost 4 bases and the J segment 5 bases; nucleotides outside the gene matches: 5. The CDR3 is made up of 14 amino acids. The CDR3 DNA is TGCGCCAGCAGCGCCTGGACAGGGGGGACTGAAGCTTTCTTT. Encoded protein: CASSAWTGGTEAFF.

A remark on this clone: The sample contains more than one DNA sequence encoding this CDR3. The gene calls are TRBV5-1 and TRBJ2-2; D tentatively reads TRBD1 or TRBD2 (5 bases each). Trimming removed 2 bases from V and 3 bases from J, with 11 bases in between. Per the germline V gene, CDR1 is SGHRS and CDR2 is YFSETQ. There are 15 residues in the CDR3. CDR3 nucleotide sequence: TGCGCCAGCAGCTTATTTCAGGGAGACACCGGGGAGCTGTTTTTT. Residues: CASSLFQGDTGELFF.

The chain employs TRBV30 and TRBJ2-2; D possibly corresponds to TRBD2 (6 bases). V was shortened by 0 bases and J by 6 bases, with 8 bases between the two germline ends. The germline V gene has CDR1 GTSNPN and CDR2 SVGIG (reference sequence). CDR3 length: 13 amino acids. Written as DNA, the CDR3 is TGTGCCTGGAGTGTGGTAGCGGCCGGGGAGCTGTTTTTT. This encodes CAWSVVAAGELFF.

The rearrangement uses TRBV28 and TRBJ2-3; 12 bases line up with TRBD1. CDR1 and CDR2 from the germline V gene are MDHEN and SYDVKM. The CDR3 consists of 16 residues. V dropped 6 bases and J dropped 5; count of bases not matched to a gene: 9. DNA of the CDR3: TGTGCCAGCAGCCCAACCGGGACAGGGGGCAAAGATACGCAGTATTTT. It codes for CASSPTGTGGKDTQYF.

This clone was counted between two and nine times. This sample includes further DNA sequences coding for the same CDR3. The CDR3 region has the DNA TGTGCCAGCAGCTCTTCAACTAATGAAAAACTGTTTTTT. Protein: CASSSSTNEKLFF. The chain is built from TRBV7-9 and TRBJ1-4; D gene unclear. Germline V gives CDR1 SEHNR, CDR2 FQNEAQ (reference sequence). The V and J ends lost 4 bases and 0 bases respectively, with 3 bases between them. CDR3 size: 13 residues.

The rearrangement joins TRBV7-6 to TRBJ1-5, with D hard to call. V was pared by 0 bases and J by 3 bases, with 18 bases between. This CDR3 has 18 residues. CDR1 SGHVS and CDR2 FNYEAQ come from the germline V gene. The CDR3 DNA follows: TGTGCCAGCAGCTTAGCAGGTTCCCAAACTAGCGACAATCAGCCCCAGCATTTT. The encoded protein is CASSLAGSQTSDNQPQHF.

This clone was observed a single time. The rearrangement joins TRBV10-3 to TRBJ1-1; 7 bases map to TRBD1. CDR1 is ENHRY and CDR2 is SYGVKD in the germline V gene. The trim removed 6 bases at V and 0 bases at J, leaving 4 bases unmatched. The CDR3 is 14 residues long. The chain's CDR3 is CAISSTGMNTEAFF. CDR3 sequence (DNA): TGTGCCATCAGCTCGACAGGGATGAACACTGAAGCTTTCTTT.

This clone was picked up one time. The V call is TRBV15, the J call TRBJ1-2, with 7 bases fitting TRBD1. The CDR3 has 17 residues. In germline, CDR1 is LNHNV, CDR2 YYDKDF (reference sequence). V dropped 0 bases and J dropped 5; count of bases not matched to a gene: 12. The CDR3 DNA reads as TGTGCCACCAGCAGAGATCAAGAGGGGGCGGACCCTTATGGCTACACCTTC. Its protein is CATSRDQEGADPYGYTF.

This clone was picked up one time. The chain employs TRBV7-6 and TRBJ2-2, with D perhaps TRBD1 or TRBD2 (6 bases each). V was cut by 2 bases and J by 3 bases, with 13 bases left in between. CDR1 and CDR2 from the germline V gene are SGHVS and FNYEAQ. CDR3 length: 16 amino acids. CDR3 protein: CASSLIEGDYTGELFF. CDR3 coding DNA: TGTGCCAGCAGCTTAATTGAGGGGGACTACACCGGGGAGCTGTTTTTT.

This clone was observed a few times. The CDR3 coding sequence is TGTGCCAGCAGTGACACAGGTTATTCTGGAAACACCATATATTTT. This sequence encodes CASSDTGYSGNTIYF. The chain combines TRBV27 with TRBJ1-3, with D possibly being TRBD1 (5 bases). The CDR3 loop spans 15 amino acids. V lost 5 bases and J lost 1, with 12 bases in between. The germline V gene encodes CDR1 MNHEY and CDR2 SMNVEV (reference sequence).

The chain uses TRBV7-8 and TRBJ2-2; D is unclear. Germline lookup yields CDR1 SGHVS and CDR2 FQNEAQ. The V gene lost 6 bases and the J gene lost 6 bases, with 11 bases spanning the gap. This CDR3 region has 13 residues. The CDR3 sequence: CASRVMAAGELFF. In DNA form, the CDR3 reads TGTGCCAGCAGAGTTATGGCCGCCGGGGAGCTGTTTTTT. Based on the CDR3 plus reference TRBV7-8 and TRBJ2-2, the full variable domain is GAGVSQSPRYKVAKRGQDVALRCDPISGHVSLFWYQQALGQGPEFLTYFQNEAQLDKSGLPSDRFFAERPEGSVSTLKIQRTQQEDSAVYLCASRVMAAGELFFGEGSRLTVL.

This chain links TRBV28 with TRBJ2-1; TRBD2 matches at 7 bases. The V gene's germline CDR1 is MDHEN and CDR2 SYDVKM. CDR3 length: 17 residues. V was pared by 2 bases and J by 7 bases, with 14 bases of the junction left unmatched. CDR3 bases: TGTGCCAGCAGTTTACTTACAGGACTAGAATCAGGGAATGAGCAGTTCTTC. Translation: CASSLLTGLESGNEQFF.

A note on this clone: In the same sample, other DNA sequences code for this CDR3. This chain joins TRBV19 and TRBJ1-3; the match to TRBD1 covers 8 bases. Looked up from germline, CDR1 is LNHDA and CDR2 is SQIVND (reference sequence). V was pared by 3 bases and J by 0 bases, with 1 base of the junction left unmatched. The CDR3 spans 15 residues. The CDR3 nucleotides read TGTGCCAGTAGTATTGACAGGGGCTCTGGAAACACCATATATTTT. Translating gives CASSIDRGSGNTIYF.

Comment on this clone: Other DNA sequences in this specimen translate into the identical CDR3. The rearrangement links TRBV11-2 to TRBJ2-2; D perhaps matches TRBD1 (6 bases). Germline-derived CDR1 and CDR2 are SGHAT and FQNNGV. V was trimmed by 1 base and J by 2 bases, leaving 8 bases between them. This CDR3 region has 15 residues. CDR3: CASSLAGGNTGELFF. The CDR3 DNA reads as TGTGCCAGCAGCTTAGCTGGGGGCAACACCGGGGAGCTGTTTTTT.

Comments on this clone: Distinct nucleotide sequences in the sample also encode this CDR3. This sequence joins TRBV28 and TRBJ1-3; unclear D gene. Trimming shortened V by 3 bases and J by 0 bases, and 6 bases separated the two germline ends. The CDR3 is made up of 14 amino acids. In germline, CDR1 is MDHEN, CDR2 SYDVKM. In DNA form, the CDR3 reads TGTGCCAGCAGTTTTCCCGGCTCTGGAAACACCATATATTTT. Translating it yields CASSFPGSGNTIYF.

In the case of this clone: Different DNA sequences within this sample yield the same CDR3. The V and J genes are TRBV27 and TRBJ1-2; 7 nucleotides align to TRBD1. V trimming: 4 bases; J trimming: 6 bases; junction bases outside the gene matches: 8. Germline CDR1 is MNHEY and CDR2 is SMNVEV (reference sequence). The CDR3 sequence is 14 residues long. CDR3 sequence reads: CASSSDRDRNGYTF. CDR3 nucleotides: TGTGCCAGCAGTTCTGACAGGGATCGAAATGGCTACACCTTC.